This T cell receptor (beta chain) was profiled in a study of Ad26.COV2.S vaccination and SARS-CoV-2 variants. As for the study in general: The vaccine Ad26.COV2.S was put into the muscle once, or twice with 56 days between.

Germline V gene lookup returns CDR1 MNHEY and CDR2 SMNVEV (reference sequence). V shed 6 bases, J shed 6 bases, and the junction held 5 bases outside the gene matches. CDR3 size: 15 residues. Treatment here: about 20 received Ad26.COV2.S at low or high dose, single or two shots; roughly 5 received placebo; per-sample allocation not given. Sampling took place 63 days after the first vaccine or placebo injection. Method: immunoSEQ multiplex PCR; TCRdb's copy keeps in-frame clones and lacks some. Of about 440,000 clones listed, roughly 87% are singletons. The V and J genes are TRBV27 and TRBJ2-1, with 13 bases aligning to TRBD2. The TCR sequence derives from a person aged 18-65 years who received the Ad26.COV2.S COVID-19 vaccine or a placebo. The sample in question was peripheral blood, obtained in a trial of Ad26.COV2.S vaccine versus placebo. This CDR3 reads CASSPGTSGINEQFF. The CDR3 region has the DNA TGTGCCAGCAGCCCCGGGACTAGCGGGATCAATGAGCAGTTCTTC.